This T cell receptor (beta chain) comes out of a study of OX40 agonist ivuxolimab in advanced cancers. V shed 6 bases and J 5 bases; nucleotides not matched to a gene: 0. The CDR3 loop spans 11 amino acids. Germline CDR1 SGHAT, CDR2 FQNNGV. The data were produced by immunoSEQ multiplex PCR, yet TCRdb's version contains in-frame clones alone and is incomplete. The sample contains about 91,000 clones, approximately 81% of which appear only once. The sample in question was CD4+ or CD8+ T cells sorted from blood, obtained in a trial of the OX40 agonist ivuxolimab. The sequence was obtained from an adult with an advanced solid tumor such as melanoma, head and neck, liver or kidney cancer. The rearrangement joins TRBV11-2 to TRBJ1-2; 7 bases fit TRBD1. CDR3 sequence (DNA): TGTGCCAGCAGGACAGGGTATGGCTACACCTTC. Its translation is CASRTGYGYTF.